Shown below are 16 T cell receptor beta chains from a single sample sequenced in a study of blood T cell repertoires in COVID-19. Data came from immunoSEQ multiplex PCR; TCRdb stores just in-frame clones and leaves some out. In the table there are under 300,000 clones, roughly three quarters of which are singletons. Sequences were obtained from peripheral blood. The receptors come from a woman aged 40 to 50 with active or convalescent COVID-19.

The gene calls are TRBV7-3 and TRBJ2-2, with a weak D call TRBD2 (6 bases). Germline CDR1 reads SGHTA; CDR2 reads FQGTGA. V was shortened by 3 bases and J by 0 bases, with 14 bases between the two germline ends. The CDR3 runs 17 residues. The CDR3 sequence: CASSLFGGGSNTGELFF. In DNA form, the CDR3 reads TGTGCCAGCAGCTTGTTCGGGGGTGGGTCGAACACCGGGGAGCTGTTTTTT.

The chain carries TRBV7-9 and TRBJ1-6; maybe TRBD1 (5 bases). V was cut by 1 base and J by 14 bases, with 6 bases left in between. Germline CDR1 SEHNR, CDR2 FQNEAQ (reference sequence). The length of the CDR3 is 11 residues. The CDR3 nucleotides are TGTGCCAGCAGCTTAGGGGGCACCCTCCACTTT. Translating it yields CASSLGGTLHF. Looking up the rest from reference TRBV7-9 and TRBJ1-6 gives the full variable domain: DTGVSQNPRHKITKRGQNVTFRCDPISEHNRLYWYRQTLGQGPEFLTYFQNEAQLEKSRLLSDRFSAERPKGSFSTLEIQRTEQGDSAMYLCASSLGGTLHFGNGTRLTVT.

V usage is TRBV27 and J usage is TRBJ2-7; 7 nucleotides line up with TRBD1. The germline V gene encodes CDR1 MNHEY and CDR2 SMNVEV (reference sequence). There are 17 residues in the CDR3. With V trimmed by 0 bases and J by 2 bases, 10 bases remained unmatched. The CDR3 coding sequence is TGTGCCAGCAGTTTATCTTTTCGGGCAGGGGGTACCTACGAGCAGTACTTC. Its translation is CASSLSFRAGGTYEQYF.

There are a few counts of this clone. V gene TRBV3-1 (or the pseudogene TRBV3-2) combines with J gene TRBJ2-5, with no clear D. The germline V gene encodes CDR1 LGHDT and CDR2 YNNKEL (reference sequence). Trimming took off 0 bases at V and 7 bases at J, with 18 bases between the two ends. CDR3 length equals 16 residues. The CDR3 region has the DNA TGTGCCAGCAGCCAAGACTCCGCGGCCCAGAGGTGGACCCAGTACTTC. This translates into CASSQDSAAQRWTQYF.

This chain connects TRBV5-6 to TRBJ2-3; possible D gene TRBD2, 7 bases. Trimming cost V 4 bases and J 1 base, with 22 bases left between them. In germline, CDR1 is SGHDT, CDR2 YYEEEE. The CDR3 is made up of 18 amino acids. Here the CDR3 DNA reads TGTGCCAGCAGCCTGCTGGGGGGGGGCCGGGTCGGCACAGATACGCAGTATTTT. It codes for CASSLLGGGRVGTDTQYF. The entire variable domain, with the rest obtained from reference TRBV5-6 and TRBJ2-3, is as follows: DAGVTQSPTHLIKTRGQQVTLRCSPKSGHDTVSWYQQALGQGPQFIFQYYEEEERQRGNFPDRFSGHQFPNYSSELNVNALLLGDSALYLCASSLLGGGRVGTDTQYFGPGTRLTVL.

V is TRBV28 and J is TRBJ1-5; TRBD1 might be the D (6 bases). Looked up from germline, CDR1 is MDHEN and CDR2 is SYDVKM. The CDR3 is made up of 16 amino acids. The ends were cut back, 7 bases at V and 6 bases at J, with 22 bases in the middle. The DNA for the CDR3 is TGTGCCAGCATCCAAGGGGGGGGGCCTGCAAGTCAGCCCCAGCATTTT. Translating gives CASIQGGGPASQPQHF.

The chain couples TRBV30 to TRBJ2-7; D is possibly TRBD1 (7 bases). Trimming shortened V by 5 bases and J by 6 bases, and 17 bases separated the two germline ends. The CDR3 covers 13 residues. Germline V CDR1 and CDR2: GTSNPN, SVGIG (reference sequence). The CDR3 sequence is CAWGGYRGGEQYF. In nucleotides, the CDR3 is TGTGCCTGGGGCGGTTACAGGGGAGGCGAGCAGTACTTC.

J is TRBJ1-1 and V is TRBV12-5; 9 nucleotides match TRBD1. Germline loops: CDR1 LGHNT, CDR2 FRNRAP. There are 13 residues in the CDR3. J gave up 4 bases and V 3 bases, and 0 bases lay outside the gene matches. Written as DNA, the CDR3 is TGTGCTAGTGGTTTACAGGGGGCCACTGAAGCTTTCTTT. Amino acids: CASGLQGATEAFF.

This clone appeared once. The chain couples TRBV3-1 (or the pseudogene TRBV3-2) to TRBJ1-1, with D unresolved. Per germline, CDR1 LGHDT and CDR2 YNNKEL (reference sequence). The CDR3 covers 14 residues. The V gene lost 4 bases and the J gene lost 5 bases, with 14 bases spanning the gap. The CDR3 nucleotides read TGTGCCAGCAGCCCCGGTCCCACGGGGACTGAAGCTTTCTTT. This encodes CASSPGPTGTEAFF.

The J gene is TRBJ2-3, the V gene TRBV30, with TRBD2 matching 7 bases. J gave up 4 bases and V 5 bases, and 3 bases lay outside the gene matches. There are 12 residues in the CDR3. From germline, CDR1 is GTSNPN and CDR2 SVGIG (reference sequence). The chain's CDR3 is CAWAGVADTQYF. The CDR3 nucleotides are TGTGCCTGGGCGGGGGTGGCAGATACGCAGTATTTT. Complete variable domain (other parts from reference TRBV30 and TRBJ2-3): SQTIHQWPATLVQPVGSPLSLECTVEGTSNPNLYWYRQAAGRGLQLLFYSVGIGQISSEVPQNLSASRPQDRQFILSSKKLLLSDSGFYLCAWAGVADTQYFGPGTRLTVL.

The genes are TRBV2 and TRBJ1-4; 9 positions agree with TRBD1. Trimming removed 6 bases from V and 7 bases from J; junction bases left unmatched: 9. The CDR3 runs to 15 residues. Germline V lookup: CDR1 SNHLY, CDR2 FYNNEI. CDR3 DNA: TGTGCCAGCAGATTTGACAGGGGGGGGAGTGAAAAACTGTTTTTT. As protein: CASRFDRGGSEKLFF.

The chain employs TRBV6-1 and TRBJ2-1; 9 positions agree with TRBD2. The ends lost 4 bases at V and 7 bases at J; junction bases unmatched: 11. The CDR3 covers 16 residues. CDR1 and CDR2 (germline): MNHNS, SASEGT. The CDR3 coding sequence is TGTGCCAGCAGTGCATTTAGCGGGGGCACCTGGAATGAGCAGTTCTTC. The encoded protein is CASSAFSGGTWNEQFF.

The chain couples TRBV29-1 to TRBJ1-1; perhaps TRBD1 as D (5 bases). Germline values: CDR1 SQVTM, CDR2 ANQGSEA. Trimming shortened V by 6 bases and J by 1 base, and 12 bases separated the two germline ends. The CDR3 has 13 amino acids. Here the CDR3 reads CSVEAGGNTEAFF. DNA for the CDR3: TGCAGCGTCGAGGCCGGGGGGAACACTGAAGCTTTCTTT. Drawing the rest from reference TRBV29-1 and TRBJ1-1, the complete variable domain is SAVISQKPSRDICQRGTSLTIQCQVDSQVTMMFWYRQQPGQSLTLIATANQGSEATYESGFVIDKFPISRPNLTFSTLTVSNMSPEDSSIYLCSVEAGGNTEAFFGQGTRLTVV.

The chain recombines TRBV3-1 (or the pseudogene TRBV3-2) with TRBJ1-5; 8 bases agree with TRBD1. V shed 4 bases, J shed 6 bases, and the junction held 11 bases outside the gene matches. Germline V lookup: CDR1 LGHDT, CDR2 YNNKEL (reference sequence). The CDR3 loop spans 16 amino acids. The CDR3 is CASSLRGQGGSQPQHF. The CDR3 nucleotides read TGTGCCAGCAGCCTCCGTGGACAGGGCGGTAGTCAGCCCCAGCATTTT.

The chain joins TRBV2 to TRBJ1-2, with D possibly being TRBD1 (5 bases). This CDR3 is built from 13 residues. V was pared by 7 bases and J by 7 bases, with 16 bases between. Germline V gives CDR1 SNHLY, CDR2 FYNNEI. CDR3 DNA: TGTGCCAGCACCTCTCGGAGGGGCGGTGGCTACACCTTC. Its protein is CASTSRRGGGYTF.

This clone was recorded only once. This CDR3 reads CAAGRGESTDTQYF. The DNA for the CDR3 is TGCGCCGCAGGCAGGGGGGAGAGCACAGATACGCAGTATTTT. The J gene is TRBJ2-3, the V gene TRBV10-2; D perhaps matches TRBD1 (7 bases). Germline loops: CDR1 WSHSY, CDR2 SAAADI. V was trimmed by 11 bases and J by 0 bases, leaving 15 bases between them. This CDR3 comprises 14 residues.